Below are 2 T cell receptor beta chains sequenced from a single sample in a study of blood T cells in healthy people across ages. Alongside a J-beta primer mix, a sample-barcoded 5' primer served in a second PCR lasting about 7 to 11 cycles. TCRdb used MiXCR to reprocess the 5' RACE reads, holding one entry per CDR3 protein. Among hundreds of thousands of distinct CDR3 sequences listed, 35% to 50% were seen once. Material for sequencing was blood. The receptors shown here come from an elderly man in good health.

Only a few counts were recorded for this clonotype. This chain links TRBV3-1 with TRBJ2-2; D ambiguous. V lost 4 bases and J 6 bases, leaving 12 bases between the germline ends. Germline CDR1 LGHDT, CDR2 YNNKEL (reference sequence). This CDR3 has 14 residues. In DNA, the CDR3 is TGTGCCAGCAGCCGGAACACCGGCCCCGGGGAGCTGTTTTTT. Its translation: CASSRNTGPGELFF.

V gene TRBV7-2 combines with J gene TRBJ2-3; possible D gene TRBD2, 6 bases. The V end lost 5 bases, the J end lost 3 bases, and 12 bases lay between the germline ends. Per the germline V gene, CDR1 is SGHTA and CDR2 is FQGNSA. The CDR3 extends over 14 amino acids. As DNA, the CDR3 is TGTGCCAGCAGCCGTAGCGGTACTACAGATACGCAGTATTTT. It translates to CASSRSGTTDTQYF. Full variable domain (remainder filled in from reference TRBV7-2 and TRBJ2-3): GAGVSQSPSNKVTEKGKDVELRCDPISGHTALYWYRQSLGQGLEFLIYFQGNSAPDKSGLPSDRFSAERTGGSVSTLTIQRTQQEDSAVYLCASSRSGTTDTQYFGPGTRLTVL.